These T cell receptor beta chains were read from a single sample in a study of T cell changes during pregnancy in multiple sclerosis. Profiling relied on immunoSEQ multiplex PCR, and the TCRdb table lists in-frame clones only, not all of them. Found here are about 47,000 clones, 93% of them singletons; the top ten hold about 1.9%. Material: peripheral blood, obtained in the second trimester of pregnancy. These receptors were taken from a female donor with multiple sclerosis, enrolled in a pregnancy study. The CDR3 runs from the conserved cysteine through the conserved F or W.

>TRBV19|TRBJ2-7
CASSKFTGTGEDEQYF
>TRBV6-6|TRBJ2-7
CASSPSSYEQYF
>TRBV16|TRBJ2-1
CASSHLSGTSYNEQFF
>TRBV6-5|TRBJ2-1
CATGTVAGYNFF
>TRBV25-1|TRBJ1-2
CASSDRDGYTF
>TRBV2|TRBJ2-7
CASSHPWREIYEQYF
>TRBV6-4|TRBJ2-6
CASSAQGDSSGANVLTF
>TRBV6-5|TRBJ1-1
CASSRRQAGTEAFF
>TRBV7-2|TRBJ2-1
CASSLTSGDYNEQFF
>TRBV25-1|TRBJ1-1
CASSESGMNTEAFF
>TRBV7-2|TRBJ1-5
CASSLDRASNQPQHF
>TRBV7-9|TRBJ2-7
CASSNPGPYEQYF
>TRBV27|TRBJ1-2
CASSSPGAYGYTF
>TRBV5-1|TRBJ1-1
CASSLGAGIVTEAFF
>TRBV5-1|TRBJ1-4
CASSLTTGGRNEKLFF
>TRBV5-1|TRBJ2-7
CASSPDASSYEQYF
>TRBV6-6|TRBJ1-4
CASRGDRAGTNEKLFF
>TRBV2|TRBJ1-5
CASRGTDHSNQPQHF
>TRBV6-1|TRBJ2-3
CASSEVAGALTDTQYF
>TRBV19|TRBJ2-1
CASSVHTQGGEQFF
>TRBV19|TRBJ2-2
CASKKGVANTGELFF
>TRBV4-2|TRBJ1-3
CASSRVVEAGNTIYF
>TRBV6-4|TRBJ2-3
CATRPAGGSDTQYF
>TRBV9|TRBJ2-1
CASSVVPGLAGSSYNEQFF
>TRBV7-8|TRBJ2-1
CASSTEPPGLAGGPNEQFF
>TRBV7-9|TRBJ2-1
CASSLTTSGSRNEQFF
>TRBV4-1|TRBJ2-3
CASSQLEGTDTQYF
>TRBV18|TRBJ2-1
CASSVQGRNNEQFF
>TRBV4-3|TRBJ2-1
CASSQDSAGLSYNEQFF
>TRBV5-4|TRBJ2-1
CASSNRTVYNEQFF
>TRBV29-1|TRBJ2-1
CSVKTSGGPKQFF
>TRBV28|TRBJ1-3
CASSSPTGSTLSGNTIYF
>TRBV9|TRBJ1-4
CASSPLSGTENEKLFF
>TRBV28|TRBJ2-7
CASSFPSYEQYF
>TRBV28|TRBJ2-1
CASSTSVGRAQEQFF
>TRBV5-4|TRBJ1-1
CASSWGGETEAFF
>TRBV15|TRBJ2-6
CATSRIPGTGGSGANVLTF
>TRBV7-2|TRBJ1-1
CASRPDRSYTEAFF
>TRBV5-5|TRBJ1-2
CASSYAETFGYTF
>TRBV6-1|TRBJ2-7
CASSPGLAGDEQYF
>TRBV4-2|TRBJ2-1
CASSRIAGGWDEQFF
>TRBV15|TRBJ2-2
CATSRGTGEHRGAVF
>TRBV27|TRBJ2-1
CASSADRPFYNEQFF
>TRBV7-9|TRBJ1-2
CASSLQGALGGYTF
>TRBV5-5|TRBJ1-3
CASSPYRTGETGNTIYF
>TRBV6-6|TRBJ2-7
CASKSSGYSYEQYF
>TRBV2|TRBJ1-1
CASSVGQGMNTEAFF
>TRBV28|TRBJ2-7
CASLSREGRYEQYF
>TRBV19|TRBJ1-1
CASSMAAGTEAFF
>TRBV2|TRBJ2-7
CASSGTVYEQYF
>TRBV19|TRBJ2-1
CARTGLRHSEQFF
>TRBV7-9|TRBJ2-5
CASSLGGLLETQYF
>TRBV11-3|TRBJ2-2
CASSGQGVATGELFF